This paragraph reports one T cell receptor (beta chain). These data are taken from a study of blood T cell repertoires in COVID-19. Across the study: Samples came from the United States, Italy and Spain, spanning acute and convalescent COVID-19. The cDNA or gDNA used as material had been derived from T cells, B-cell-depleted T cells, or PBMCs.

Germline V gene sequence: CDR1 SGHDT, CDR2 YYEEEE. The V and J ends lost 1 base and 5 bases respectively, with 4 bases between them. This CDR3 is 12 amino acids long. The authors' processing: Estimated nucleated cell counts came from reference gene primer amplification. Profiling relied on immunoSEQ multiplex PCR, and the TCRdb table lists in-frame clones only, not all of them. From that table come the V and J calls and clone size; the DNA was used to work out D and trimming. The repertoire holds 25,000 or so clones, with 88% as singletons. The V gene is TRBV5-6, the J gene TRBJ1-5; D ambiguous. The sample was peripheral blood. The sequence was collected from a woman aged 45-60 years with active COVID-19. The CDR3 protein is CASSLLDQPQHF. Here the CDR3 DNA reads TGTGCCAGCAGCTTGTTAGATCAGCCCCAGCATTTT.